This is a list of T cell receptor beta chains from one sample in a study of cytotoxic CD8 clonotypes in ibrutinib-treated CLL. Using immunoSEQ multiplex PCR, the repertoire was profiled, and TCRdb retains in-frame clones only, with some absent. The sample shows about 140,000 clones, 80% to 95% of them seen only once. The sample consisted of PBMCs, taken after 12 months of ibrutinib treatment. The origin of the receptors is a human donor with chronic lymphocytic leukemia. Each CDR3 is given with its conserved first and last residue. D genes are given only for firm matches.

v_call: TRBV5-1; d_call: .; cdr3_aa: CASSLEPQGKIGTDTQYF
v_call: TRBV7-2; d_call: TRBD1; cdr3_aa: CASSLQGAGYNEQFF
v_call: TRBV6-4; d_call: .; cdr3_aa: CASSLNHEQFF
v_call: TRBV18; d_call: .; cdr3_aa: CASSPRGTTETQYF
v_call: TRBV19; d_call: TRBD2; cdr3_aa: CASSTRTSGRSVYEQYF
v_call: TRBV12-5; d_call: .; cdr3_aa: CASGLIDKTETMNTEAFF
v_call: TRBV11-2; d_call: TRBD2; cdr3_aa: CASSPPGAGGPTGELFF
v_call: TRBV11-3; d_call: .; cdr3_aa: CASSLDRSGQETGELFF
v_call: TRBV2; d_call: .; cdr3_aa: CASSLNSRNEQFF
v_call: TRBV10-3; d_call: .; cdr3_aa: CAISVGQGPGARRSTGELFF
v_call: TRBV6-5; d_call: .; cdr3_aa: CASKPGGSGREQYF
v_call: TRBV6-1; d_call: .; cdr3_aa: CASSEQGTGELFF
v_call: TRBV7-9; d_call: .; cdr3_aa: CASSSGPYEQYF
v_call: TRBV7-9; d_call: TRBD1; cdr3_aa: CASRFTTGDGAEQFF
v_call: TRBV6-4; d_call: TRBD2; cdr3_aa: CASSVSGGPVTGELFF
v_call: TRBV4-3; d_call: .; cdr3_aa: CASSQDMGVKNIQYF
v_call: TRBV19; d_call: TRBD2; cdr3_aa: CASSNIAGGTEQFF
v_call: TRBV19; d_call: .; cdr3_aa: CASSIASHSYEQYF
v_call: TRBV5-1; d_call: .; cdr3_aa: CASQPGPRPQETQYF
v_call: TRBV12-5; d_call: TRBD1; cdr3_aa: CASGLVTVTGGYPYEQYF
v_call: TRBV5-4; d_call: .; cdr3_aa: CASSLEDFEQFF
v_call: TRBV7-2; d_call: TRBD2; cdr3_aa: CASSLAPGGTSTDTQYF
v_call: TRBV4-2; d_call: .; cdr3_aa: CASSQNSPYEQYF
v_call: TRBV19; d_call: TRBD2; cdr3_aa: CASSISLAGAYEQYF
v_call: TRBV27; d_call: .; cdr3_aa: CASSLSWAIGAGELFF
v_call: TRBV29-1; d_call: .; cdr3_aa: CSAWQGNTDTQYF
v_call: TRBV7-9; d_call: .; cdr3_aa: CASSLWQGNGGYTF
v_call: TRBV14; d_call: TRBD1; cdr3_aa: CASSQGGTADYTGELFF
v_call: TRBV4-3; d_call: TRBD2; cdr3_aa: CASSQSGNSYNEQFF
v_call: TRBV27; d_call: .; cdr3_aa: CASSLWHQADEQFF
v_call: TRBV28; d_call: .; cdr3_aa: CASSLLRRGTEAFF
v_call: TRBV6-6; d_call: .; cdr3_aa: CASTHVGIGSSYEQYF
v_call: TRBV5-1; d_call: .; cdr3_aa: CASRPGWTSTDTQYF
v_call: TRBV6-1; d_call: TRBD2; cdr3_aa: CASSEGLAGRKRTGELFF
v_call: TRBV27; d_call: TRBD1; cdr3_aa: CASSADRAVFPGELFF
v_call: TRBV2; d_call: .; cdr3_aa: CASRDVAYEQYF
v_call: TRBV6-6; d_call: .; cdr3_aa: CASSSTGPNQPQHF
v_call: TRBV5-8; d_call: .; cdr3_aa: CASSLGQISSGNTIYF
v_call: TRBV27; d_call: TRBD2; cdr3_aa: CASSRTSGDNEQFF
v_call: TRBV7-8; d_call: TRBD1; cdr3_aa: CASSLGAGGRGTEAFF
v_call: TRBV11-2; d_call: .; cdr3_aa: CASSLTYEQYF
v_call: TRBV5-1; d_call: .; cdr3_aa: CASSLEGTQYF